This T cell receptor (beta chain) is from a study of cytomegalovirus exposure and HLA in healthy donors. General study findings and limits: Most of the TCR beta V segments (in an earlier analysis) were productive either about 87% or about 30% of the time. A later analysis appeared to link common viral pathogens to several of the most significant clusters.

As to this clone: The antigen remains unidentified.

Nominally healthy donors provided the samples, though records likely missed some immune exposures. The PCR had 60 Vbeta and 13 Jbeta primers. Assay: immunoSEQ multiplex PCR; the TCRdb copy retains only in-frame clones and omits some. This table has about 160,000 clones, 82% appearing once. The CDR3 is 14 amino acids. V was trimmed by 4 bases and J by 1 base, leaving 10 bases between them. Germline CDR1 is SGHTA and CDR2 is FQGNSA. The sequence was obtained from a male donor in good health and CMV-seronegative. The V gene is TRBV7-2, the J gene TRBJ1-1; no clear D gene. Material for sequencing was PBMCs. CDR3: CASSSGVSNTEAFF. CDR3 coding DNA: TGTGCCAGCAGCTCCGGGGTCTCGAACACTGAAGCTTTCTTT.